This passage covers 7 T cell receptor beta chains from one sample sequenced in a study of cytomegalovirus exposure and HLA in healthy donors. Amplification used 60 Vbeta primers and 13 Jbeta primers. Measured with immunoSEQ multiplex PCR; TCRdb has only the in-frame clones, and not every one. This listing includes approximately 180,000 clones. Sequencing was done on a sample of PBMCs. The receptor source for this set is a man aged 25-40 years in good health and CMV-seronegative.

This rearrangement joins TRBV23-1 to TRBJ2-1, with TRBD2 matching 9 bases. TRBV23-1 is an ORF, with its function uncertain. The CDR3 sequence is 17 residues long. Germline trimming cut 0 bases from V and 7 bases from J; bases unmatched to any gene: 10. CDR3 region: CASSQSNGTSSWNEQFF. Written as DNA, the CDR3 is TGCGCCAGCAGTCAATCCAACGGGACTAGCTCGTGGAATGAGCAGTTCTTC.

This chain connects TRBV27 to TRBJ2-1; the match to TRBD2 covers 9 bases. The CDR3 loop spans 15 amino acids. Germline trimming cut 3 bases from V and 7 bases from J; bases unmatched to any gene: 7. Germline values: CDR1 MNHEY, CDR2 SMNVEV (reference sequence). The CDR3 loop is CASSFRLAGLNEQFF. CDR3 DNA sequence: TGTGCCAGCAGTTTTAGGCTAGCGGGACTGAATGAGCAGTTCTTC.

Here the CDR3 reads CASSYSGRVGTGELFF. The CDR3 DNA sequence: TGTGCCAGCAGTTACTCGGGCAGGGTTGGCACCGGGGAGCTGTTTTTT. The rearrangement joins TRBV6-6 to TRBJ2-2; weak D call: TRBD1 (5 bases). Germline V gives CDR1 MNHNY, CDR2 SVGAGI (reference sequence). V lost 0 bases, J lost 4 bases, and 12 bases lay in between. This CDR3 contains 16 residues.

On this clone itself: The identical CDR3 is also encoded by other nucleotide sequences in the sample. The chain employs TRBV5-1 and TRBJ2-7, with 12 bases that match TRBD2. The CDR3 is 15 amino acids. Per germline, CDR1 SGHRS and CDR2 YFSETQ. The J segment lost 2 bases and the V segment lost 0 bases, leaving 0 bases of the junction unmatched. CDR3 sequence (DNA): TGCGCCAGCAGCTTGGGACTAGCGGGAGCCTACGAGCAGTACTTC. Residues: CASSLGLAGAYEQYF.

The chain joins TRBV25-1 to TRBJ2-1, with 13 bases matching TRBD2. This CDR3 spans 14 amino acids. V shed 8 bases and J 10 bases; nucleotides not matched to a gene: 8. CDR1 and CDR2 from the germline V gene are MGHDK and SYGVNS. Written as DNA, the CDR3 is TGTGCCAGCGCGAGGACTAGCGGGAGCAGAGAGCAGTTCTTC. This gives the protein CASARTSGSREQFF. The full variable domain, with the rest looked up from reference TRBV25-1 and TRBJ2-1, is EADIYQTPRYLVIGTGKKITLECSQTMGHDKMYWYQQDPGMELHLIHYSYGVNSTEKGDLSSESTVSRIRTEHFPLTLESARPSHTSQYLCASARTSGSREQFFGPGTRLTVL.

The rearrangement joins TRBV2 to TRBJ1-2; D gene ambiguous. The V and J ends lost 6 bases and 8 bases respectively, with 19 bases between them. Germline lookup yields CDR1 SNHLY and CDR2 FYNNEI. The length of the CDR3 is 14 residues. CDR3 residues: CASSWTPIPGGYTF. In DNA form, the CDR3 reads TGTGCCAGCAGCTGGACTCCAATACCGGGGGGCTACACCTTC.

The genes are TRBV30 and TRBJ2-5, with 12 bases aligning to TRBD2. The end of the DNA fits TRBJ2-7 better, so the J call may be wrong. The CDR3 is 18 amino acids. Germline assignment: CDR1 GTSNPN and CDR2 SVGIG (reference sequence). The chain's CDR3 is CAWSPTSGGIPERYEQYF. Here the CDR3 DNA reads TGTGCCTGGAGTCCCACTAGCGGGGGGATACCTGAGCGGTACGAGCAGTACTTC.